Shown below are 3 T cell receptor beta chains from a single sample sequenced in a study of beta chain features in type 1 diabetes. The sequenced template was cDNA made from the entire isolated RNA. TCRdb's copy holds only in-frame clones and misses some; the assay was immunoSEQ multiplex PCR. The data contain fewer than 250,000 clones, over 8.5% of them singletons. The source material was naive CD4+ T cells from blood. These receptors all stem from a woman younger than 30 in good health.

This clone was seen a handful of times. The V gene is TRBV7-9, the J gene TRBJ1-5, with D perhaps matching TRBD1 (6 bases). The CDR3 contains 13 residues. Trimming left V 6 bases short and J 10 bases short, with 16 bases between. Germline V CDR1 and CDR2: SEHNR, FQNEAQ (reference sequence). The CDR3 protein is CASSRDTGNPQHF. DNA of the CDR3: TGTGCCAGCAGTAGAGATACAGGGAATCCCCAGCATTTT. The full variable domain, completed using reference TRBV7-9 and TRBJ1-5, is DTGVSQNPRHKITKRGQNVTFRCDPISEHNRLYWYRQTLGQGPEFLTYFQNEAQLEKSRLLSDRFSAERPKGSFSTLEIQRTEQGDSAMYLCASSRDTGNPQHFGDGTRLSIL.

This clone was picked up a small number of times. This CDR3 reads CASSQKSGNTAQHF. CDR3 DNA: TGTGCCAGCAGCCAAAAATCCGGGAATACAGCCCAGCATTTT. V gene TRBV25-1 combines with J gene TRBJ1-5; no reliable D call. Germline-derived CDR1 and CDR2 are MGHDK and SYGVNS. There are 14 residues in the CDR3. V was cut by 6 bases and J by 11 bases, with 20 bases left in between.

Only a few counts were recorded for this clone. The chain uses TRBV29-1 and TRBJ2-7; TRBD1 might be the D (5 bases). Trimming removed 4 bases at V and 2 bases at J, with 12 bases between. The CDR3 contains 13 residues. CDR1 SQVTM and CDR2 ANQGSEA come from the germline V gene. CDR3 sequence: CSVVPGPPYEQYF. The CDR3 DNA sequence: TGCAGCGTTGTGCCAGGGCCTCCCTACGAGCAGTACTTC.